This is a list of T cell receptor beta chains from one sample in a study of T-cell reconstitution after alpha-beta-depleted transplantation in children. Each CDR3 protein gets one entry after TCRdb re-called the PCR reads with MiXCR. The sample records around 200,000 distinct CDR3 sequences, 8% to 10% being singletons. Sample: PBMCs from the stem cell graft donor, taken from the stem cell graft. The receptor set was obtained from a human donor who donated a stem cell graft to a child with acute lymphoblastic leukemia. The CDR3 runs from the conserved cysteine through the conserved F or W. The order of the fields is D gene, V gene, clone size, J gene, CDR3 DNA, CDR3 protein. D genes are given only for firm matches. Clone size is given for some rows only: seen once, a few or many times, or a class if the clone is expanded.

NA,TRBV5-1,NA,TRBJ2-3,TGCGCCAGCAGCTTGACATCCACTAGCACAGATACGCAGTATTTT,CASSLTSTSTDTQYF
NA,TRBV20-1,many,TRBJ1-3,TGCAGTGCCCGGGGCTTCTCTGGAAACACCATATATTTT,CSARGFSGNTIYF
NA,TRBV7-9,many,TRBJ1-1,TGTGCCAGCAGCTTATACACTGAAGCTTTCTTT,CASSLYTEAFF
NA,TRBV6-4,few,TRBJ1-4,TGTGCCAGAACGGGACGCGGGGAGGGGAAACTGTTTTTT,CARTGRGEGKLFF
NA,TRBV7-6,NA,TRBJ2-3,TGTGCCAGCAGCTTAGGGTCTAGGGACACTAGCACAGATACGCAGTATTTT,CASSLGSRDTSTDTQYF
NA,TRBV7-2,few,TRBJ2-2,TGTGCCAGCAGCCCAGGGGCCACTAGAGCCGGGGAGCTGTTTTTT,CASSPGATRAGELFF
NA,TRBV7-2,few,TRBJ2-5,TGTGCCAGCAGCTTACTGGCACCCCCTGGGGAGACCCAGTACTTC,CASSLLAPPGETQYF
NA,TRBV3-1,NA,TRBJ2-7,TGTGCCAGCAGCCAAGATATCTTCCTGGTCGGCAGGGGCTACTCCTACGAGCAGTACTTC,CASSQDIFLVGRGYSYEQYF
NA,TRBV7-6,NA,TRBJ1-5,TGTGCCAGCAGCCCCCAGGATGATCAGCCCCAGCATTTT,CASSPQDDQPQHF
TRBD2,TRBV11-2,many,TRBJ2-5,TGTGCCAGCAAAGGGCGGGGGGGCCAAGAGACCCAGTACTTC,CASKGRGGQETQYF
NA,TRBV20-1,many,TRBJ1-3,TGCAGTGCGAGGGAGGAGACTGGAAACACCATATATTTT,CSAREETGNTIYF
TRBD2,TRBV12-3/TRBV12-4,NA,TRBJ2-4,TGTGCCAGCAGTTGGACTAGCGGGGGGGCCCAAAACATTCAGTACTTC,CASSWTSGGAQNIQYF
NA,TRBV11-2,many,TRBJ1-2,TGTGCCAGCAGCTTTCGGGTTAACTATGGCTACACCTTC,CASSFRVNYGYTF